This entry lists 16 T cell receptor beta chains sequenced from one sample in a study of T-cell memory formation after mild COVID-19. A single record per CDR3 protein comes from TCRdb applying MiXCR to the 5' RACE reads. The data hold more than 150,000 distinct CDR3 sequences, with about 21% observed a single time. The specimen sequenced was PBMCs or a T cell subset sorted from them (not recorded which). Every receptor here comes from an adult woman who had mild COVID-19 (a few samples of this study predate the infection). Cell type and time point are not known.

The genes are TRBV19 and TRBJ1-5, with D possibly matching TRBD1 (6 bases). The CDR3 spans 14 residues. Trimming took 7 bases from V and 6 from J, leaving 16 bases between them. Germline-derived CDR1 and CDR2 are LNHDA and SQIVND (reference sequence). CDR3 in DNA: TGTGCCAGTACACAACAGGGTGGTTCTCAGCCCCAGCATTTT. Translated: CASTQQGGSQPQHF.

This sequence joins TRBV13 and TRBJ1-1, with D tentatively TRBD1 (5 bases). Trimming removed 5 bases from V and 2 bases from J, with 12 bases in between. Germline V gene sequence: CDR1 PRHDT, CDR2 FYEKMQ (reference sequence). This CDR3 is 14 amino acids long. CDR3 DNA sequence: TGTGCCAGCAGCCAAACAGGTTATAACACTGAAGCTTTCTTT. Translating gives CASSQTGYNTEAFF.

In its sample, this clonotype was seen a few times. CDR3 in amino acids: CASSASGRANGELFF. CDR3 nucleotide sequence: TGTGCCAGCAGTGCCAGCGGGAGGGCCAACGGGGAGCTGTTTTTT. The chain couples TRBV2 to TRBJ2-2; 10 nucleotides line up with TRBD2. V lost 4 bases and J lost 7; bases outside the gene matches: 6. The CDR3 has 15 amino acids. CDR1 is SNHLY and CDR2 is FYNNEI in the germline V gene.

This clonotype was detected a few times. The chain recombines TRBV29-1 with TRBJ2-1; TRBD2 matches 13 bases. The length of the CDR3 is 15 residues. CDR1 is SQVTM, CDR2 ANQGSEA, per germline. J gave up 8 bases and V 0 bases, and 4 bases lay outside the gene matches. For the CDR3, the DNA is TGCAGCGTTGAAGAACTAGCGGGAGGGTTCGATGAGCAGTTCTTC. This codes for CSVEELAGGFDEQFF.

This clonotype has more than one count but fewer than ten. The chain links TRBV27 to TRBJ1-1, with 7 bases fitting TRBD1. The CDR3 has 13 amino acids. The trim removed 0 bases at V and 7 bases at J, leaving 2 bases unmatched. Germline CDR1 MNHEY, CDR2 SMNVEV (reference sequence). CDR3 loop: CASSLSTGVEAFF. In nucleotides, the CDR3 is TGTGCCAGCAGTTTATCCACAGGGGTTGAAGCTTTCTTT.

The chain joins TRBV12-3 or TRBV12-4 to TRBJ2-5; possible D gene TRBD1, 5 bases. V lost 3 bases and J 1 base, leaving 9 bases between the germline ends. This CDR3 region has 14 residues. CDR3 nucleotide sequence: TGTGCCAGCAGTTTGGGGCGATTCCAAGAGACCCAGTACTTC. It specifies CASSLGRFQETQYF.

This clonotype was seen more than once but under ten times. The chain is built from TRBV7-9 and TRBJ2-2, with TRBD1 identical over 7 bases. The ends lost 4 bases at V and 7 bases at J; junction bases unmatched: 12. Germline loops: CDR1 SEHNR, CDR2 FQNEAQ (reference sequence). The CDR3 spans 16 residues. The CDR3, as DNA: TGTGCCAGCAGCTCTCCGACAGGGATGGTAATCGGGGAGCTGTTTTTT. Its protein is CASSSPTGMVIGELFF.

The chain is built from TRBV6-5 and TRBJ2-1; D is uncertain. The CDR3 contains 15 residues. Looked up from germline, CDR1 is MNHEY and CDR2 is SVGAGI. Trimming stripped 2 bases from V and 0 bases from J, with 8 bases between. The CDR3 sequence: CASSYVSSSYNEQFF. The CDR3, as DNA: TGTGCCAGCAGTTACGTGTCTTCCTCCTACAATGAGCAGTTCTTC.

V and J are TRBV7-6 and TRBJ1-5; D is unresolved. The CDR3 length is 13 residues. Per the germline V gene, CDR1 is SGHVS and CDR2 is FNYEAQ. V lost 0 bases and J 5 bases, leaving 5 bases between the germline ends. The CDR3 region is CASSLAFDQPQHF. The CDR3 nucleotides are TGTGCCAGCAGCTTAGCTTTTGATCAGCCCCAGCATTTT.

This clonotype was counted between two and nine times. The V and J genes are TRBV29-1 and TRBJ1-1, with D possibly being TRBD1 (5 bases). CDR1 SQVTM and CDR2 ANQGSEA come from the germline V gene. This CDR3 has 11 amino acids. The V gene lost 7 bases and the J gene lost 7 bases, with 13 bases spanning the gap. CDR3 sequence reads: CSAFGGSEAFF. The CDR3 bases are TGCAGCGCCTTTGGGGGGAGTGAAGCTTTCTTT.

The V and J genes are TRBV6-6 and TRBJ2-6; D gene ambiguous. The V end lost 0 bases, the J end lost 4 bases, and 19 bases lay between the germline ends. CDR3 length: 19 amino acids. Germline V CDR1 and CDR2: MNHNY, SVGAGI (reference sequence). Here the CDR3 reads CASSYSISVFTWGANVLTF. As DNA, the CDR3 is TGTGCCAGCAGTTACTCGATTTCAGTCTTCACCTGGGGGGCCAACGTCCTGACTTTC.

This chain connects TRBV20-1 to TRBJ2-3; a weak D match, TRBD2 (7 bases). Per the germline V gene, CDR1 is DFQATT and CDR2 is SNEGSKA (reference sequence). V was trimmed by 0 bases and J by 5 bases, leaving 18 bases between them. This CDR3 spans 16 amino acids. CDR3 amino acids: CSARDGGAPPLDTQYF. The CDR3 nucleotides are TGCAGTGCTAGAGATGGGGGGGCCCCCCCCCTAGATACGCAGTATTTT.

This sequence joins TRBV24-1 and TRBJ2-1, with 7 nucleotides matching TRBD2. With V trimmed by 9 bases and J by 4 bases, 5 bases remained unmatched. Germline-derived CDR1 and CDR2 are KGHDR and SFDVKD. There are 13 residues in the CDR3. The CDR3 sequence: CATSRTRYNEQFF. The CDR3 coding sequence is TGTGCCACCTCAAGGACTAGGTACAATGAGCAGTTCTTC.

This sequence joins TRBV7-9 and TRBJ1-1; D is unresolved. V lost 5 bases and J lost 0, with 22 bases in between. Germline assignment: CDR1 SEHNR and CDR2 FQNEAQ (reference sequence). This CDR3 comprises 18 residues. The CDR3 region is CASSPAGRAAMMNTEAFF. DNA for the CDR3: TGTGCCAGCAGCCCAGCGGGGAGGGCAGCGATGATGAACACTGAAGCTTTCTTT.

This clonotype was detected a few times. The chain uses TRBV11-3 and TRBJ2-1; 11 bases match TRBD2. This CDR3 has 20 residues. With 5 bases clipped from V and 0 bases from J, the junction kept 15 bases outside the gene matches. The germline CDR1 and CDR2 sequences are SGHNT and YENEEA. The CDR3 sequence: CASSTFPGLAALSSYNEQFF. The CDR3 DNA follows: TGTGCCAGCAGCACTTTTCCGGGACTAGCGGCCCTTAGCTCCTACAATGAGCAGTTCTTC.

The chain combines TRBV12-3 or TRBV12-4 with TRBJ2-7; D gene unclear. CDR3 length: 11 residues. Deletions cut 6 bases from V and 10 bases from J, with 13 bases between. The CDR3 spells CASSKRQAQYF. CDR3 nucleotides: TGTGCCAGCAGCAAACGTCAGGCCCAGTACTTC.